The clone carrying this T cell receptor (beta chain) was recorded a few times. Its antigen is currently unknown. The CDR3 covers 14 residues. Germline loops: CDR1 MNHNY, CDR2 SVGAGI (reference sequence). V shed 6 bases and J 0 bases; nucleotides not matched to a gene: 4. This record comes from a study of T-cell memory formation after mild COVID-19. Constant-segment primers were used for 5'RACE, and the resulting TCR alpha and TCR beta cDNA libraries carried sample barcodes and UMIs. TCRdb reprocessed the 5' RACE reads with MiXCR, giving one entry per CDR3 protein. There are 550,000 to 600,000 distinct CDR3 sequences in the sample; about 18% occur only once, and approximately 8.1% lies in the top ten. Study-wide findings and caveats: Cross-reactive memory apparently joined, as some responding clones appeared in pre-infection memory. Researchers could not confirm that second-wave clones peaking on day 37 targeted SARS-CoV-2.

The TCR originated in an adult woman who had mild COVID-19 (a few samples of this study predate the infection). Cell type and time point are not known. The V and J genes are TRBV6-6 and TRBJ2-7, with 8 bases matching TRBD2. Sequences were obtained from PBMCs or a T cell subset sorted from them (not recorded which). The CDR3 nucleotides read TGTGCCAGCAGGCGGGGGGACTTCTCCTACGAGCAGTACTTC. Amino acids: CASRRGDFSYEQYF.